A selection of T cell receptor beta chains follows, all from one sample in a study of blood T cells in healthy people across ages. TCRdb re-called the 5' RACE reads with MiXCR, one entry per CDR3 protein. This sample has 600,000 to 800,000 distinct CDR3 sequences, with over 40% found just once. Sequences were obtained from blood. Receptor source: a woman of 80 years or more in good health. Each CDR3 is given with its conserved first and last residue. D genes are given only for firm matches. Size tells how often a clone was seen (once, few, many) or the class of an expanded clone, and some rows leave it out.

J gene,clone size,V gene,D gene,CDR3 protein,CDR3 DNA
TRBJ2-5,NA,TRBV5-1,NA,CASSLAGYQEAQYF,TGCGCCAGCAGCTTGGCAGGGTACCAAGAGGCCCAGTACTTC
TRBJ2-7,many,TRBV3-1,NA,CASSQQAYLSTEQYF,TGTGCCAGCAGCCAACAAGCCTACCTGTCCACCGAGCAGTACTTC
TRBJ1-2,many,TRBV2,NA,CASRDVNYGYTF,TGTGCCAGCAGGGACGTTAACTATGGCTACACCTTC
TRBJ1-2,once,TRBV29-1,TRBD1,CSVEDWQGVSGGYTF,TGCAGCGTTGAAGATTGGCAGGGGGTATCAGGGGGCTACACCTTC
TRBJ1-4,few,TRBV5-1,NA,CASSSVSGEKLFF,TGCGCCAGCAGCTCGGTGTCAGGGGAAAAACTGTTTTTT
TRBJ2-3,NA,TRBV27,NA,CASSALAIMNTRFSSTDTQYF,TGTGCCAGCAGTGCTCTAGCGATAATGAATACCCGGTTTTCTAGCACAGATACGCAGTATTTT
TRBJ2-3,NA,TRBV20-1,NA,CSGLHTDAQYF,TGCAGTGGTCTGCACACAGATGCGCAGTATTTT
TRBJ2-1,NA,TRBV5-1,NA,CASSQTSTSYNEQFF,TGCGCCAGCAGCCAAACTAGTACCTCCTACAATGAGCAGTTCTTC
TRBJ2-7,NA,TRBV27,NA,CASSFDPGSYEQYF,TGTGCCAGCAGTTTTGATCCAGGCTCCTACGAGCAGTACTTC
TRBJ2-1,NA,TRBV20-1,NA,CSAPRRAELGEQFF,TGCAGTGCTCCCCGACGGGCGGAGTTGGGCGAGCAGTTCTTC
TRBJ2-3,NA,TRBV12-3/TRBV12-4,NA,CATKFGGRELPDTQYF,TGTGCCACCAAATTCGGGGGCAGGGAGTTGCCAGATACGCAGTATTTT
TRBJ1-2,NA,TRBV20-1,TRBD1,CSAPQGGYGYTF,TGCAGTGCACCGCAGGGGGGCTATGGCTACACCTTC
TRBJ2-2,NA,TRBV20-1,NA,CSARAAGSANTGELFF,TGCAGTGCTAGAGCCGCCGGCTCCGCGAACACCGGGGAGCTGTTTTTT
TRBJ2-7,NA,TRBV10-1,NA,CASSESIGAADSYEQYF,TGCGCCAGCAGTGAGTCGATCGGGGCAGCCGATTCCTACGAGCAGTACTTC
TRBJ1-4,NA,TRBV7-2,NA,CASSLAGRNEKLFF,TGTGCCAGCAGCTTAGCGGGTCGTAATGAAAAACTGTTTTTT
TRBJ2-3,many,TRBV4-1,NA,CASSQGLARDTQYF,TGCGCCAGCAGCCAAGGGCTAGCTCGGGATACGCAGTATTTT
TRBJ1-2,NA,TRBV13,NA,CASTGPGLGYTF,TGTGCCAGCACCGGTCCGGGGCTGGGCTACACCTTC
TRBJ2-1,NA,TRBV7-8,TRBD1,CASSWRDRSSYNEQFF,TGTGCCAGCAGCTGGCGGGACAGGAGCTCCTACAATGAGCAGTTCTTC
TRBJ2-3,few,TRBV3-1,NA,CASSHRWESDTQYF,TGTGCCAGCAGCCATCGTTGGGAATCAGATACGCAGTATTTT
TRBJ2-3,NA,TRBV12-3/TRBV12-4,TRBD1,CASATGAGDTQYF,TGTGCCAGCGCCACAGGGGCGGGAGATACGCAGTATTTT
TRBJ2-5,many,TRBV28,TRBD2,CASSLSLAGVEETQYF,TGTGCCAGCAGTTTAAGTCTAGCGGGAGTCGAAGAGACCCAGTACTTC
TRBJ2-4,NA,TRBV3-1,TRBD2,CASSQDPAGVAKNIQYF,TGTGCCAGCAGCCAAGATCCCGCGGGGGTAGCCAAAAACATTCAGTACTTC
TRBJ1-2,few,TRBV2,NA,CASSLNRVANYGYTF,TGTGCCAGCAGCTTAAACAGGGTAGCTAACTATGGCTACACCTTC
TRBJ2-5,few,TRBV28,TRBD1,CASSLTGQAQYF,TGTGCCAGCAGCCTTACGGGACAGGCGCAGTACTTC
TRBJ2-1,few,TRBV20-1,NA,CSARALVGYVQFF,TGCAGTGCTAGAGCTCTAGTTGGATATGTGCAGTTCTTC
TRBJ2-5,NA,TRBV20-1,TRBD1,CSASGTAQETQYF,TGCAGTGCCTCAGGGACAGCACAAGAGACCCAGTACTTC
TRBJ2-1,NA,TRBV7-9,TRBD1,CASSSQGQGARDEQFF,TGTGCCAGCAGCTCCCAGGGACAGGGGGCGCGGGATGAGCAGTTCTTC
TRBJ2-5,NA,TRBV5-6,NA,CASSLVGTGPWYF,TGTGCCAGCAGCTTGGTAGGAACCGGTCCATGGTACTTC
TRBJ1-2,many,TRBV12-3/TRBV12-4,NA,CASSLDSDGYGYTF,TGTGCCAGCAGTTTGGACAGCGATGGGTATGGCTACACCTTC
TRBJ2-3,NA,TRBV12-3/TRBV12-4,NA,CASSLGNLGTDTQYF,TGTGCCAGCAGTTTAGGGAATCTAGGGACAGATACGCAGTATTTT
TRBJ2-1,NA,TRBV19,NA,CATRRGATYNEQFF,TGTGCCACCAGGAGGGGGGCCACCTACAATGAGCAGTTCTTC
TRBJ2-6,NA,TRBV9,NA,CASTLTVSGANVLTF,TGTGCCAGCACCCTAACAGTCTCTGGGGCCAACGTCCTGACTTTC
TRBJ1-5,NA,TRBV6-5,NA,CVSSYLLSRNQPQHF,TGTGTCAGCAGTTACTTGCTTTCCCGCAATCAGCCCCAGCATTTT
TRBJ2-3,many,TRBV5-1,TRBD2,CASSSGTSGRADTQYF,TGCGCCAGCAGCTCAGGGACTAGCGGGAGGGCAGATACGCAGTATTTT
TRBJ1-5,NA,TRBV12-3/TRBV12-4,TRBD1,CASGQGARQPQHF,TGTGCCAGCGGACAGGGGGCAAGACAGCCCCAGCATTTT
TRBJ1-1,NA,TRBV6-5,NA,CASSYSGLAGEETQLNTEAFF,TGTGCCAGCAGTTACTCAGGTTTGGCAGGGGAGGAGACCCAGTTGAACACTGAAGCTTTCTTT
TRBJ2-3,NA,TRBV7-2,TRBD2,CASMTSGSADTQYF,TGTGCCAGCATGACTAGCGGGAGCGCAGATACGCAGTATTTT
TRBJ2-2,NA,TRBV6-5,TRBD1,CASTPLAGGIAGELFF,TGTGCCAGCACCCCTCTGGCAGGGGGCATCGCCGGGGAGCTGTTTTTT
TRBJ1-1,NA,TRBV7-2,NA,CASRGGGRATEAFF,TGTGCCAGCAGAGGAGGCGGCAGGGCAACTGAAGCTTTCTTT
TRBJ1-1,NA,TRBV4-3,NA,CASSQEPGLANTEAFF,TGCGCCAGCAGCCAAGAACCGGGGTTGGCTAACACTGAAGCTTTCTTT
TRBJ2-4,NA,TRBV20-1,TRBD1,CSAISGQGTWEQYF,TGCAGTGCTATTTCGGGACAGGGGACGTGGGAGCAGTACTTC
TRBJ2-1,many,TRBV24-1,NA,CATSGAMGVNEQFF,TGTGCCACCAGTGGGGCAATGGGGGTCAATGAGCAGTTCTTC
TRBJ2-1,NA,TRBV14,NA,CASSQDRRVAEQFF,TGTGCCAGCAGCCAAGATAGGAGGGTAGCAGAGCAGTTCTTC
TRBJ1-3,NA,TRBV2,NA,CASRLEGNPGNTIYF,TGTGCCAGCCGGCTGGAAGGGAATCCTGGAAACACCATATATTTT
TRBJ2-3,many,TRBV18,NA,CASSGFDDPDTQYF,TGTGCCAGCTCAGGGTTCGACGACCCAGATACGCAGTATTTT
TRBJ1-2,few,TRBV12-3/TRBV12-4,TRBD1,CASSSTGGIYDYTF,TGTGCCAGCAGTTCCACAGGGGGCATCTATGACTACACCTTC
TRBJ2-5,many,TRBV25-1,NA,CASSDPRQSQETQYF,TGTGCCAGCAGTGACCCCCGACAGTCCCAAGAGACCCAGTACTTC
TRBJ2-7,NA,TRBV20-1,TRBD1,CSAHDRAYEQYF,TGCAGTGCTCATGACAGGGCCTACGAGCAGTACTTC